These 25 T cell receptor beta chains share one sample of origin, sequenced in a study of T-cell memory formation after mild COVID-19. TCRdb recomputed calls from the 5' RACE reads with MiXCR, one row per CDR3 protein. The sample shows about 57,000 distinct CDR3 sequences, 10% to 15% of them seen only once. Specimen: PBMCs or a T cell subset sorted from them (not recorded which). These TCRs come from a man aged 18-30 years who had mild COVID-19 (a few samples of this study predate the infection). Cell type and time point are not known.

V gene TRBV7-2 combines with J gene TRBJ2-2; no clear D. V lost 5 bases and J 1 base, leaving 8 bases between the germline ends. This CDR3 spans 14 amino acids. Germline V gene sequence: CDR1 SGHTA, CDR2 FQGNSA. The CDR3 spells CASSPRRNTGELFF. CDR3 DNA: TGTGCCAGCAGCCCTCGACGGAACACCGGGGAGCTGTTTTTT.

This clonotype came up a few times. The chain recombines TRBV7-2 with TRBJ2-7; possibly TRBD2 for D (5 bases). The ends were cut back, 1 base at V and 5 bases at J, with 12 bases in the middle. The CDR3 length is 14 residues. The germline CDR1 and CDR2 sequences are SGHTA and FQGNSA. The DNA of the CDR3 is TGTGCCAGCAGCTTAGTCGGGATTCGCAACGAGCAGTACTTC. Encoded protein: CASSLVGIRNEQYF.

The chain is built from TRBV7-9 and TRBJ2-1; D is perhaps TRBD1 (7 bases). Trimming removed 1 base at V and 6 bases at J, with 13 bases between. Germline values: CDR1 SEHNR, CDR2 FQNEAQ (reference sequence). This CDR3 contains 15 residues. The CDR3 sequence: CASSLGAGGINEQFF. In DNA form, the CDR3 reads TGTGCCAGCAGCTTAGGGGCAGGGGGGATCAATGAGCAGTTCTTC. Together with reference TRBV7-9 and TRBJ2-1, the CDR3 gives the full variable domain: DTGVSQNPRHKITKRGQNVTFRCDPISEHNRLYWYRQTLGQGPEFLTYFQNEAQLEKSRLLSDRFSAERPKGSFSTLEIQRTEQGDSAMYLCASSLGAGGINEQFFGPGTRLTVL.

This CDR3 is CASSLGGQGVYEQYV. The CDR3 DNA sequence: TGTGCCAGCAGTTTAGGGGGGCAGGGCGTTTACGAGCAGTACGTC. V is TRBV27 and J is TRBJ2-7; D is perhaps TRBD1 or TRBD2 (6 bases each). This CDR3 has 15 residues. V dropped 2 bases and J dropped 4 bases, with 15 bases sitting between them. The V gene's germline CDR1 is MNHEY and CDR2 SMNVEV (reference sequence).

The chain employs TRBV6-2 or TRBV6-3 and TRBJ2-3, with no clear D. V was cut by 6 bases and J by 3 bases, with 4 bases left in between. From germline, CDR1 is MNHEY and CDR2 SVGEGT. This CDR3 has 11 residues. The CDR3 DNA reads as TGTGCCAGCAGAGGGACAGATACGCAGTATTTT. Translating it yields CASRGTDTQYF.

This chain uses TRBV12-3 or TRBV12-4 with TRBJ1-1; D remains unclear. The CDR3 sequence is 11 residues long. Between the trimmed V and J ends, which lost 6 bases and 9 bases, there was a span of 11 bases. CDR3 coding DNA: TGTGCCAGCAGCCGAAACCTAAAAGCTTTCTTT. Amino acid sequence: CASSRNLKAFF.

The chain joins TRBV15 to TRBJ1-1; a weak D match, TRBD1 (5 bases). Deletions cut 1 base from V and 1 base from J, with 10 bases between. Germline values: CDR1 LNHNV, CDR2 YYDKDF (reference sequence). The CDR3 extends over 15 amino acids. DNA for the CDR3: TGTGCCACCAGCAGAGGCGGGACTGGGAACACTGAAGCTTTCTTT. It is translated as CATSRGGTGNTEAFF.

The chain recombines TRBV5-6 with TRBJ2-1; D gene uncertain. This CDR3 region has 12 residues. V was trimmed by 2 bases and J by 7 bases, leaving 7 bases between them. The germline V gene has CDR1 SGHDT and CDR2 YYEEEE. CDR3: CASSFLGNEQFF. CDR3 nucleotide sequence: TGTGCCAGCAGCTTCTTAGGTAATGAGCAGTTCTTC.

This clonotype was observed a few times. The CDR3 spells CASSPPLRRKYF. CDR3 sequence (DNA): TGTGCCAGCAGTCCCCCCCTTCGAAGGAAGTACTTC. The chain is built from TRBV28 and TRBJ2-7; D is unclear. This CDR3 has 12 amino acids. V was clipped by 5 bases and J by 11 bases, with 16 bases between them. Germline V gene sequence: CDR1 MDHEN, CDR2 SYDVKM.

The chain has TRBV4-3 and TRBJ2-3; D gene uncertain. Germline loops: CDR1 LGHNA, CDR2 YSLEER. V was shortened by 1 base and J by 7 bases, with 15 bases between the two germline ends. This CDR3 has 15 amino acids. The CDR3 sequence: CASSQVLQRGNTQYF. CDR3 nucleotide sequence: TGCGCCAGCAGCCAAGTCCTCCAGAGAGGAAATACGCAGTATTTT.

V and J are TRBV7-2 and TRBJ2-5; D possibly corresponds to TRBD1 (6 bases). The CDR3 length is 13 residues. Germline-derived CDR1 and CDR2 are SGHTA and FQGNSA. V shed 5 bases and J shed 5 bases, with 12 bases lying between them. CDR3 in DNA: TGTGCCAGCAGCCTCCAGGGGCCGGAGACCCAGTACTTC. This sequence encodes CASSLQGPETQYF.

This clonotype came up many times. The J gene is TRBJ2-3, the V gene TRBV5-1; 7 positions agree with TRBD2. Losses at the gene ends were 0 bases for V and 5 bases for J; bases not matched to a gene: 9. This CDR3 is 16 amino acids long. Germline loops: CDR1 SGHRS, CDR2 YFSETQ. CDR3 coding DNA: TGCGCCAGCAGCTTGGCCGGGGGGACTACTCAAGATACGCAGTATTTT. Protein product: CASSLAGGTTQDTQYF.

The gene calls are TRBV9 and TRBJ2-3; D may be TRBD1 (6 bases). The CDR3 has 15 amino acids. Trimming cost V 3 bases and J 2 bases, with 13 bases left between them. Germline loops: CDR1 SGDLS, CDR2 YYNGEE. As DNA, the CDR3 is TGTGCCAGCAGCGAGAGGACAGCCCTCACAGATACGCAGTATTTT. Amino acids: CASSERTALTDTQYF.

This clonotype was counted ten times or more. DNA for the CDR3: TGTGCCAGCAGCTTAGTAGGGGTTCATGGTGAGCAGTTCTTC. This translates into CASSLVGVHGEQFF. V is TRBV7-2 and J is TRBJ2-1; D possibly corresponds to TRBD1 (5 bases). The V end was cut by 1 base, the J end by 9 bases, with 13 bases between. Germline V lookup: CDR1 SGHTA, CDR2 FQGNSA. CDR3 length: 14 residues.

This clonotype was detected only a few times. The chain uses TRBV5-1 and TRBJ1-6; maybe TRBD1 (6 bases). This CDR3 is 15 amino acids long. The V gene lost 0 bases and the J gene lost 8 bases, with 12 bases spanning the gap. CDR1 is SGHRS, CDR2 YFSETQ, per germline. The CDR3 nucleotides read TGCGCCAGCAGCTTGGAGCAGGGGCCCTATTCACCCCTCCACTTT. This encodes CASSLEQGPYSPLHF. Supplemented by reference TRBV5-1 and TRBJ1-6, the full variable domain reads KAGVTQTPRYLIKTRGQQVTLSCSPISGHRSVSWYQQTPGQGLQFLFEYFSETQRNKGNFPGRFSGRQFSNSRSEMNVSTLELGDSALYLCASSLEQGPYSPLHFGNGTRLTVT.

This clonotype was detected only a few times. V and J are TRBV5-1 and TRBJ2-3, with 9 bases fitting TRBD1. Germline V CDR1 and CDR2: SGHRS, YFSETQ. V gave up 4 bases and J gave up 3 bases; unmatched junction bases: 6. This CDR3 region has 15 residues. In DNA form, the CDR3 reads TGCGCCAGCAGCGACACGGGACAGGGAACAGATACGCAGTATTTT. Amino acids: CASSDTGQGTDTQYF.

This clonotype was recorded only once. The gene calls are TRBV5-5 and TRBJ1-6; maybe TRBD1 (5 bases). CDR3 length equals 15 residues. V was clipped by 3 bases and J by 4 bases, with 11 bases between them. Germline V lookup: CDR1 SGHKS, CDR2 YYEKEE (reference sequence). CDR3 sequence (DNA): TGTGCCAGCAGCTGGAACAGGTTGTATAATTCACCCCTCCACTTT. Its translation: CASSWNRLYNSPLHF.

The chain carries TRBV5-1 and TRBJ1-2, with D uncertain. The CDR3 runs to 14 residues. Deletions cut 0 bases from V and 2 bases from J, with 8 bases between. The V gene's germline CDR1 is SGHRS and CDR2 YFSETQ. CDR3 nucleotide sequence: TGCGCCAGCAGCTTGGTATCCCTAAACTATGGCTACACCTTC. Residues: CASSLVSLNYGYTF.

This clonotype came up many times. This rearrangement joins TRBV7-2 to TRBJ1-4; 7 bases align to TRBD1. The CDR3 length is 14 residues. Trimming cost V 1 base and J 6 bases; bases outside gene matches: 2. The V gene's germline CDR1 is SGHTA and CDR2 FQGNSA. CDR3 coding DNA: TGTGCCAGCAGCTTAGACGGGACAGATGAAAAACTGTTTTTT. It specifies CASSLDGTDEKLFF.

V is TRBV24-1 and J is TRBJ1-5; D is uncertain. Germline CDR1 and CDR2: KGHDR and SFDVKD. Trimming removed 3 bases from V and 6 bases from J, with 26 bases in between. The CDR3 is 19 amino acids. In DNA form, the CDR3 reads TGTGCCACCAGTGATCCGGTCTCGGTGGACTTTCAGACGACTCAGCCCCAGCATTTT. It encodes CATSDPVSVDFQTTQPQHF.

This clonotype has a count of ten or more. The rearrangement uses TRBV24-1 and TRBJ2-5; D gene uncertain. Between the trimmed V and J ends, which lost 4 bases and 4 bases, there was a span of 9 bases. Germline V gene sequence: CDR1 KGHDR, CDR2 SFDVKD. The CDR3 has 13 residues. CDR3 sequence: CATSDPAGETQYF. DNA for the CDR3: TGTGCCACCAGTGACCCCGCCGGAGAGACCCAGTACTTC.

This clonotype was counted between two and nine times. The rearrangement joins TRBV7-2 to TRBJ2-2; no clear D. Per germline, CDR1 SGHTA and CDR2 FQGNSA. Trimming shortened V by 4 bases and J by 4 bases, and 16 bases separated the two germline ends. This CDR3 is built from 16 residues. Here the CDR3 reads CASSSTPIGTTGELFF. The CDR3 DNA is TGTGCCAGCAGCTCAACCCCTATCGGAACCACCGGGGAGCTGTTTTTT.

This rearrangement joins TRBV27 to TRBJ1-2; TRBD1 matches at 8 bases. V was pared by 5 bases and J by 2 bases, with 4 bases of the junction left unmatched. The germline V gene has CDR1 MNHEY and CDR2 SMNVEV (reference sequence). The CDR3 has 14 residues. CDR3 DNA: TGTGCCAGCAGTCCCCGGACAGGGAACTATGGCTACACCTTC. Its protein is CASSPRTGNYGYTF.

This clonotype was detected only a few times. The CDR3 reads CASSLYAGGPEQFF. The CDR3 DNA reads TGTGCCAGCAGCTTATACGCGGGGGGCCCCGAGCAGTTCTTC. This chain links TRBV7-2 with TRBJ2-1; 8 nucleotides match TRBD2. Trimming at V came to 2 bases and at J to 10 bases, leaving 7 bases not matched to a gene. The CDR3 has 14 amino acids. Germline V gene data show CDR1 as SGHTA and CDR2 as FQGNSA.

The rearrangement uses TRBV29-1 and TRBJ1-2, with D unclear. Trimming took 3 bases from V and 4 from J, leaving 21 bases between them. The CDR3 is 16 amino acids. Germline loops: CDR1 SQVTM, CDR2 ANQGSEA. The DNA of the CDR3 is TGCAGCGTTGATGGCCACACATCGCCAGGCGGCTATGGCTACACCTTC. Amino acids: CSVDGHTSPGGYGYTF.